These 22 T cell receptor beta chains came from one sample sequenced in a study of control samples from healthy donors and cancer patients. Generated by immunoSEQ multiplex PCR, the TCRdb table keeps only in-frame clones and is missing some. The sample includes tens of thousands of clones, 85% to 95% seen only once; the top ten take about 1.5%. The specimen sequenced was blood. The source of these receptors is a woman in her thirties in good health.

The chain links TRBV7-9 to TRBJ1-1; the D is unclear. With 7 bases removed from V and 5 bases from J, the gap between germline ends came to 20 bases. Germline V lookup: CDR1 SEHNR, CDR2 FQNEAQ (reference sequence). This CDR3 comprises 15 residues. The CDR3 coding sequence is TGTGCCAGCACCGCGTCCGGAGGGAATCCAACTGAAGCTTTCTTT. It yields the protein CASTASGGNPTEAFF.

This chain joins TRBV7-9 and TRBJ1-1; D is ambiguous. In germline, CDR1 is SEHNR, CDR2 FQNEAQ (reference sequence). The CDR3 consists of 14 residues. The DNA of the CDR3 is TGTGCAACCAGAGGAAGGGATATCAACACTGAAGCTTTCTTT. Translation: CATRGRDINTEAFF.

The CDR3 nucleotides read TGTGCCAGCAGTTTATCATCCGGGTCACATAATTCACCCCTCCACTTT. Translating gives CASSLSSGSHNSPLHF. The gene calls are TRBV27 and TRBJ1-6; D gene ambiguous. The germline CDR1 and CDR2 sequences are MNHEY and SMNVEV (reference sequence). V was trimmed by 0 bases and J by 5 bases, leaving 11 bases between them. The CDR3 totals 16 residues.

The chain carries TRBV7-8 and TRBJ2-7; 11 bases are a match to TRBD1. The germline V gene encodes CDR1 SGHVS and CDR2 FQNEAQ. The CDR3 runs to 12 residues. Trimming cost V 6 bases and J 6 bases; bases outside gene matches: 1. The CDR3 nucleotides are TGTGCCAGCAGGGGGACAGGGGGCGAGCAGTACTTC. Protein product: CASRGTGGEQYF.

The V call is TRBV5-6, the J call TRBJ1-1; 7 bases line up with TRBD1. J was trimmed by 1 base and V by 3 bases; bases with no gene match: 9. Per the germline V gene, CDR1 is SGHDT and CDR2 is YYEEEE. The CDR3 consists of 16 residues. The CDR3 DNA is TGTGCCAGCAGCTGGAGGCAGACAGGGCAGAACACTGAAGCTTTCTTT. Encoded protein: CASSWRQTGQNTEAFF.

V is TRBV18 and J is TRBJ2-3; D possibly matches TRBD1 or TRBD2 (5 bases each). Germline V gives CDR1 KGHSH, CDR2 LQKENI. The CDR3 is made up of 14 amino acids. Trimming left V 3 bases short and J 0 bases short, with 7 bases between. The chain's CDR3 is CASSPRDSTDTQYF. As DNA, the CDR3 is TGTGCCAGCTCACCCCGGGACAGCACAGATACGCAGTATTTT.

J is TRBJ2-5 and V is TRBV7-3, with D perhaps matching TRBD1 (5 bases). With 3 bases removed from V and 0 bases from J, the gap between germline ends came to 8 bases. The CDR3 loop spans 14 amino acids. Germline assignment: CDR1 SGHTA and CDR2 FQGTGA. The CDR3 DNA reads as TGTGCCAGCAGCTTGACAGCGTACCAAGAGACCCAGTACTTC. Encoded protein: CASSLTAYQETQYF.

This CDR3 reads CASSYSSSGRYNEQFF. The CDR3 DNA reads as TGTGCCAGCAGTTACTCATCGTCCGGACGATACAATGAGCAGTTCTTC. The chain couples TRBV6-6 to TRBJ2-1; D uncertain. V was shortened by 0 bases and J by 4 bases, with 13 bases between the two germline ends. Germline lookup yields CDR1 MNHNY and CDR2 SVGAGI (reference sequence). This CDR3 contains 16 residues.

This rearrangement joins TRBV6-6 to TRBJ2-3; D gene uncertain. This CDR3 comprises 12 residues. Germline V gives CDR1 MNHNY, CDR2 SVGAGI (reference sequence). The V gene lost 6 bases and the J gene lost 5 bases, with 9 bases spanning the gap. The CDR3 bases are TGTGCCAGCAGCCTCACCGGAGATACGCAGTATTTT. Its translation is CASSLTGDTQYF.

The chain couples TRBV10-3 to TRBJ1-1, with a tentative D call TRBD1 (5 bases). The CDR3 has 13 amino acids. Germline lookup yields CDR1 ENHRY and CDR2 SYGVKD. The V gene lost 1 base and the J gene lost 6 bases, with 9 bases spanning the gap. This CDR3 reads CAISEWGVAEAFF. The CDR3 DNA is TGTGCCATCAGTGAGTGGGGGGTGGCTGAAGCTTTCTTT.

The chain employs TRBV28 and TRBJ2-1; perhaps TRBD2 as D (5 bases). The CDR3 length is 13 residues. The V end was cut by 7 bases, the J end by 7 bases, with 14 bases between. CDR1 MDHEN and CDR2 SYDVKM come from the germline V gene. The CDR3, as DNA: TGTGCCAGCAATTACTTAAGGGAGAATGAGCAGTTCTTC. Translation: CASNYLRENEQFF.

The chain joins TRBV19 to TRBJ2-1; D not certain. The CDR3 length is 14 residues. Trimming took 4 bases from V and 7 from J, leaving 14 bases between them. The germline V gene has CDR1 LNHDA and CDR2 SQIVND (reference sequence). The CDR3 region is CASSTSQHLNEQFF. The CDR3 nucleotides read TGTGCCAGTAGTACCTCCCAGCATTTGAATGAGCAGTTCTTC.

The genes are TRBV6-5 and TRBJ1-1; a weak D match, TRBD1 (5 bases). Germline lookup yields CDR1 MNHEY and CDR2 SVGAGI. The CDR3 sequence is 15 residues long. Trimming left V 5 bases short and J 0 bases short, with 13 bases between. The CDR3 region has the DNA TGTGCCAGCAGTCACCCCGCGGGGCTGAACACTGAAGCTTTCTTT. It codes for CASSHPAGLNTEAFF.

This clone was recorded a few times. This chain joins TRBV3-1 (or the pseudogene TRBV3-2) and TRBJ1-6; unclear D gene. The CDR3 contains 15 residues. The germline V gene encodes CDR1 LGHDT and CDR2 YNNKEL (reference sequence). Trimming removed 2 bases from V and 9 bases from J, with 14 bases in between. The CDR3 loop reads CASSQNRETGSPLHF. CDR3 DNA: TGTGCCAGCAGCCAAAACCGGGAGACGGGTTCACCCCTCCACTTT.

The chain is built from TRBV5-1 and TRBJ1-1; D possibly corresponds to TRBD1 (5 bases). This CDR3 comprises 12 residues. V shed 1 base and J shed 6 bases, with 7 bases lying between them. Germline V gene sequence: CDR1 SGHRS, CDR2 YFSETQ. DNA for the CDR3: TGCGCCAGCAGCTTGATGGGGCCTGAAGCTTTCTTT. Amino acid sequence: CASSLMGPEAFF. Combining the CDR3 with reference TRBV5-1 and TRBJ1-1 gives the whole variable domain KAGVTQTPRYLIKTRGQQVTLSCSPISGHRSVSWYQQTPGQGLQFLFEYFSETQRNKGNFPGRFSGRQFSNSRSEMNVSTLELGDSALYLCASSLMGPEAFFGQGTRLTVV.

The J gene is TRBJ1-1, the V gene TRBV15, with D uncertain. CDR1 LNHNV and CDR2 YYDKDF come from the germline V gene (reference sequence). Trimming took off 1 base at V and 5 bases at J, with 20 bases between the two ends. The CDR3 contains 17 residues. The CDR3 loop reads CATSRGELEGSLTEAFF. CDR3 sequence (DNA): TGTGCCACCAGCAGAGGGGAGTTGGAAGGAAGTTTGACTGAAGCTTTCTTT. Full variable domain (outside the CDR3, taken from reference TRBV15 and TRBJ1-1): DAMVIQNPRYQVTQFGKPVTLSCSQTLNHNVMYWYQQKSSQAPKLLFHYYDKDFNNEADTPDNFQSRRPNTSFCFLDIRSPGLGDTAMYLCATSRGELEGSLTEAFFGQGTRLTVV.

The chain is built from TRBV7-9 and TRBJ1-3; D might be TRBD1 (5 bases). CDR1 is SEHNR and CDR2 is FQNEAQ in the germline V gene (reference sequence). The V gene lost 2 bases and the J gene lost 4 bases, with 9 bases spanning the gap. There are 14 residues in the CDR3. The CDR3 sequence: CASSLTGIGNTIYF. DNA for the CDR3: TGTGCCAGCAGCTTAACAGGTATAGGAAACACCATATATTTT.

The rearrangement uses TRBV2 and TRBJ2-7; D possibly corresponds to TRBD2 (6 bases). V was shortened by 3 bases and J by 4 bases, with 13 bases between the two germline ends. The CDR3 loop spans 14 amino acids. Germline V gene data show CDR1 as SNHLY and CDR2 as FYNNEI. In DNA form, the CDR3 reads TGTGCCAGCAGTGATCGCGGGACCAAATACGAGCAGTACTTC. Translated: CASSDRGTKYEQYF.

Only a few counts were recorded for this clone. CDR3 amino acids: CASSLGAGDVETQYF. The CDR3 DNA is TGTGCCAGCAGCTTAGGCGCGGGAGATGTCGAGACCCAGTACTTC. V gene TRBV7-8 combines with J gene TRBJ2-5; 7 positions match TRBD2. The germline V gene encodes CDR1 SGHVS and CDR2 FQNEAQ. J was trimmed by 5 bases and V by 1 base; bases with no gene match: 7. CDR3 length: 15 amino acids.

CDR3 sequence: CASSQDRASVYNEQFF. CDR3 DNA sequence: TGCGCCAGCAGCCAAGATAGGGCTAGCGTATACAATGAGCAGTTCTTC. J is TRBJ2-1 and V is TRBV4-1; tentatively, D is TRBD2 (6 bases). The CDR3 is made up of 16 amino acids. Germline assignment: CDR1 MGHRA and CDR2 YSYEKL. Trimming took off 0 bases at V and 4 bases at J, with 13 bases between the two ends.

This chain uses TRBV19 with TRBJ1-2; TRBD1 matches at 7 bases. CDR3 length equals 19 residues. Trimming cost V 1 base and J 0 bases; bases outside gene matches: 14. CDR1 is LNHDA, CDR2 SQIVND, per germline (reference sequence). CDR3 nucleotide sequence: TGTGCCAGTAGTATAGGACCGGGACAGTCATACCAAGCTAACTATGGCTACACCTTC. Translating it yields CASSIGPGQSYQANYGYTF.

This chain connects TRBV11-2 to TRBJ2-7; 14 bases are shared with TRBD2. The trim removed 6 bases at V and 7 bases at J, leaving 5 bases unmatched. Germline values: CDR1 SGHAT, CDR2 FQNNGV. The length of the CDR3 is 14 residues. Here the CDR3 reads CASRGTSGRGEQYF. DNA for the CDR3: TGTGCCAGCAGGGGGACTAGCGGGAGAGGTGAGCAGTACTTC.